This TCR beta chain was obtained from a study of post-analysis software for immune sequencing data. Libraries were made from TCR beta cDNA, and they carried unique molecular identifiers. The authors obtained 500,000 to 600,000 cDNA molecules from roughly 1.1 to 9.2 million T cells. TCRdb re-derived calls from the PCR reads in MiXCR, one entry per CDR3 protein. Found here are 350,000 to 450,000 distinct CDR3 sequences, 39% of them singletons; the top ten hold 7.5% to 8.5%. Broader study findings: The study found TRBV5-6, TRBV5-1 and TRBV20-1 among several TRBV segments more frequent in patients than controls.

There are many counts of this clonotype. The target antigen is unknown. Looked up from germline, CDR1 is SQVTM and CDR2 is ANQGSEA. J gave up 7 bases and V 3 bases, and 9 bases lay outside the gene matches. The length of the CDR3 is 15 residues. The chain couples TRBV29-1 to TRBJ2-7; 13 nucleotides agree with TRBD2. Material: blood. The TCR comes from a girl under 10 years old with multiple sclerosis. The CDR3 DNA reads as TGCAGCGTTGAGAGGACTAGCGGGAGATGGAGGGAGCAGTACTTC. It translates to CSVERTSGRWREQYF.